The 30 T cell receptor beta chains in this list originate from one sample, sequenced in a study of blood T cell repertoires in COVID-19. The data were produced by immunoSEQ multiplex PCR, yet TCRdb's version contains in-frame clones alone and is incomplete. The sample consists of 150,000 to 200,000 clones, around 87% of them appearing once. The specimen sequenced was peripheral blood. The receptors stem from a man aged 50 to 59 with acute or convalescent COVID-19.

The CDR3 region is CASSEQGYGSPLHF. The CDR3 DNA sequence: TGTGCCAGCAGCGAACAGGGTTACGGTTCACCCCTCCACTTT. The chain couples TRBV6-4 to TRBJ1-6, with a possible D match to TRBD1 (6 bases). Between the trimmed V and J ends, which lost 6 bases and 9 bases, there was a span of 15 bases. The length of the CDR3 is 14 residues. Germline V gene data show CDR1 as MRHNA and CDR2 as SNTAGT.

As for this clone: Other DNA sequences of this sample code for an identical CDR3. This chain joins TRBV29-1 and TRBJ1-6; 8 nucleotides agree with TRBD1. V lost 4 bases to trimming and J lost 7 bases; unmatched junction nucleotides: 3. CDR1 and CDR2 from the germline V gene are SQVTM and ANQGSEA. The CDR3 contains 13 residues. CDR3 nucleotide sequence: TGCAGCGTTGGGCAGGGGGCGAATTCACCCCTCCACTTT. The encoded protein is CSVGQGANSPLHF.

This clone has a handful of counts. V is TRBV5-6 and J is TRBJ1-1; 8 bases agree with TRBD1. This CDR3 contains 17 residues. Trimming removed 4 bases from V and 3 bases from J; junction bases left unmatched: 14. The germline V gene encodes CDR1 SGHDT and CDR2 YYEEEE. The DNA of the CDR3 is TGTGCCAGCAGCGAAGATCTGACAGGGGCGCGCCACACTGAAGCTTTCTTT. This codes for CASSEDLTGARHTEAFF.

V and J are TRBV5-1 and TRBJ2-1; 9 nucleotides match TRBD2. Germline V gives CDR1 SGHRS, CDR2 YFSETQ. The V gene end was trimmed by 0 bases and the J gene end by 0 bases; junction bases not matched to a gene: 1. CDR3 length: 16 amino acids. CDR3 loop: CASSLERGASYNEQFF. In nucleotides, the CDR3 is TGCGCCAGCAGCTTGGAGCGGGGGGCCTCCTACAATGAGCAGTTCTTC.

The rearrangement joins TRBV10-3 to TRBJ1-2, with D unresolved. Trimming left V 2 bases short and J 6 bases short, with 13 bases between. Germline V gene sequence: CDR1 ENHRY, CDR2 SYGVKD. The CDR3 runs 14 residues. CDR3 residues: CAISENEGGHGYTF. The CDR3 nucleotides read TGTGCCATCAGTGAGAATGAGGGAGGGCATGGCTACACCTTC.

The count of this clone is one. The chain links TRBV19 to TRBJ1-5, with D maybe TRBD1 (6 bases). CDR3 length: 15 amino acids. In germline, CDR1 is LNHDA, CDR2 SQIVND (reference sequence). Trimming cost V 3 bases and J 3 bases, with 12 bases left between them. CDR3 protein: CASSIRRGYNQPQHF. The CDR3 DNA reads TGTGCCAGTAGTATCCGCAGGGGATACAATCAGCCCCAGCATTTT. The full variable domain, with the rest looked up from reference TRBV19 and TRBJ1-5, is DGGITQSPKYLFRKEGQNVTLSCEQNLNHDAMYWYRQDPGQGLRLIYYSQIVNDFQKGDIAEGYSVSREKKESFPLTVTSAQKNPTAFYLCASSIRRGYNQPQHFGDGTRLSIL.

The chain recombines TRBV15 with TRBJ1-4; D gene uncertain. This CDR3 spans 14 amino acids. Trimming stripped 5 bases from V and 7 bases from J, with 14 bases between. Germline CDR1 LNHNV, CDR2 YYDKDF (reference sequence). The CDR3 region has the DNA TGTGCCACCAGCTTCGGGTCTTTGGGTGAAAAACTGTTTTTT. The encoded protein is CATSFGSLGEKLFF.

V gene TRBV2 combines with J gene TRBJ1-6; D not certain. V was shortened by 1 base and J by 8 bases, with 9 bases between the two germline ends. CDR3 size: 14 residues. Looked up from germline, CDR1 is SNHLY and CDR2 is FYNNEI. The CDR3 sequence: CASSEGRQHSPLHF. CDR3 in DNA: TGTGCCAGCAGTGAAGGCAGGCAGCATTCACCCCTCCACTTT. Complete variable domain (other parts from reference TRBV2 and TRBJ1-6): EPEVTQTPSHQVTQMGQEVILRCVPISNHLYFYWYRQILGQKVEFLVSFYNNEISEKSEIFDDQFSVERPDGSNFTLKIRSTKLEDSAMYFCASSEGRQHSPLHFGNGTRLTVT.

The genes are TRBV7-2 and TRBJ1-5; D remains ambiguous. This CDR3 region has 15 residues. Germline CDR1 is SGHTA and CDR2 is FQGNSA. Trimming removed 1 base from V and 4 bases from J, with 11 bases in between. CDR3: CASSLVGEYNQPQHF. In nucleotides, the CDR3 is TGTGCCAGCAGCTTAGTTGGGGAGTATAATCAGCCCCAGCATTTT.

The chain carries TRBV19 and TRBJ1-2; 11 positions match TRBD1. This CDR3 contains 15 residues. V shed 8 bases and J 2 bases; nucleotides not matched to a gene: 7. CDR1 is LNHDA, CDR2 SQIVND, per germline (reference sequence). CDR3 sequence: CASGSGTGGNYGYTF. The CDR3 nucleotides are TGTGCCAGTGGATCTGGGACAGGGGGAAACTATGGCTACACCTTC.

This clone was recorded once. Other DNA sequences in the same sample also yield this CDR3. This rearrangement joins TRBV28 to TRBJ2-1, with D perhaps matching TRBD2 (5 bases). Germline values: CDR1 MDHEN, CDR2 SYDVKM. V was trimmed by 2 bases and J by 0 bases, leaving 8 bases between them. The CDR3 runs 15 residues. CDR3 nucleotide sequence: TGTGCCAGCAGTTTAGGTGGGAGCTCCTACAATGAGCAGTTCTTC. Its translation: CASSLGGSSYNEQFF.

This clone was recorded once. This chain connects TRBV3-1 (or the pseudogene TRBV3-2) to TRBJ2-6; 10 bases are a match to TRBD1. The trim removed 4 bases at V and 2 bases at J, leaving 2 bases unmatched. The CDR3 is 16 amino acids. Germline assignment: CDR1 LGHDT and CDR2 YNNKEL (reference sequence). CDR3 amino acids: CASSLGQGAGANVLTF. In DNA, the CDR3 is TGTGCCAGCAGCCTTGGACAGGGGGCTGGGGCCAACGTCCTGACTTTC.

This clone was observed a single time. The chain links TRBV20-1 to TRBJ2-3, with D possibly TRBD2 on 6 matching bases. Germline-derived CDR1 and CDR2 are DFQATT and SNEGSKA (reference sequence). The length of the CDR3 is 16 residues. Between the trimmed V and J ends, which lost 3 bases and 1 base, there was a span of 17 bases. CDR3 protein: CSASVLGVAGTDTQYF. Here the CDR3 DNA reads TGCAGTGCTAGTGTGTTGGGGGTAGCGGGCACAGATACGCAGTATTTT.

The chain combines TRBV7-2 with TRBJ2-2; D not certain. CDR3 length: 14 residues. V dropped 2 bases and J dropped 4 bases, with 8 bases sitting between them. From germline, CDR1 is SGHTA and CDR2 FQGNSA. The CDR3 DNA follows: TGTGCCAGCAGCTTAAACTTGCGCACCGGGGAGCTGTTTTTT. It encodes CASSLNLRTGELFF.

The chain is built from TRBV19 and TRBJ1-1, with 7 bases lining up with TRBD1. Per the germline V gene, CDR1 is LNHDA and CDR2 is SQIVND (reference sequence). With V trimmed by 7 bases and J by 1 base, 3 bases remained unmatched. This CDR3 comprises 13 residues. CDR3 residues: CASNNRGNTEAFF. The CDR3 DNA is TGTGCCAGTAATAACAGGGGGAACACTGAAGCTTTCTTT.

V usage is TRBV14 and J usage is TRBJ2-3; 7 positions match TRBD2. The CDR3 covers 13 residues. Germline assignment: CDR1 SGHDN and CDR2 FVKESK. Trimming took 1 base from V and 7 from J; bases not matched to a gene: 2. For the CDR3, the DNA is TGTGCCAGCAGCCAAGGGGGACTACATACGCAGTATTTT. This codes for CASSQGGLHTQYF.

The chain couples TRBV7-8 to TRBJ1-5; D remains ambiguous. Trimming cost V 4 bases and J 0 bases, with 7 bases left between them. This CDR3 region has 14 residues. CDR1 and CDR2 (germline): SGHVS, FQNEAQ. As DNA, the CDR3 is TGTGCCAGCAGCTCAAAGAGTAGCAATCAGCCCCAGCATTTT. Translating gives CASSSKSSNQPQHF.

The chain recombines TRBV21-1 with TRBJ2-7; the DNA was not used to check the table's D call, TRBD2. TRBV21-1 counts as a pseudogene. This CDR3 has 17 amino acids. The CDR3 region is CASRQRRGPTATYEQYF. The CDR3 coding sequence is TGTGCCAGCAGGCAAAGGCGGGGCCCCACAGCGACCTACGAGCAGTACTTC.

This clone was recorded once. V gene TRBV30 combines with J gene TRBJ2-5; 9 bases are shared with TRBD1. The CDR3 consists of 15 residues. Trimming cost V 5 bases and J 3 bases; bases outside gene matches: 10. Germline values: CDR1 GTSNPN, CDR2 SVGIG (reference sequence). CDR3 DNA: TGTGCCTGGGGGACTGGGACAGGGAGTAAAGAGACCCAGTACTTC. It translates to CAWGTGTGSKETQYF.

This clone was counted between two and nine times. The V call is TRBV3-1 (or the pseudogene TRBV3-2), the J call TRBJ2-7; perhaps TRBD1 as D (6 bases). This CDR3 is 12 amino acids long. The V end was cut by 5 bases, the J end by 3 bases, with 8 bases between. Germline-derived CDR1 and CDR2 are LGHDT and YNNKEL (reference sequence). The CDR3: CASSGDNYEQYV. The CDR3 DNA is TGTGCCAGCAGCGGGGACAACTACGAGCAGTACGTC.

CDR3 coding DNA: TGTGCCAGCAGCCAAGATCGGATCAGGGGTAGCATTCAGTACTTC. Protein sequence: CASSQDRIRGSIQYF. J is TRBJ2-4 and V is TRBV4-2; perhaps TRBD1 as D (6 bases). The germline CDR1 and CDR2 sequences are LGHNA and YNFKEQ. Trimming took off 0 bases at V and 9 bases at J, with 15 bases between the two ends. The CDR3 is made up of 15 amino acids.

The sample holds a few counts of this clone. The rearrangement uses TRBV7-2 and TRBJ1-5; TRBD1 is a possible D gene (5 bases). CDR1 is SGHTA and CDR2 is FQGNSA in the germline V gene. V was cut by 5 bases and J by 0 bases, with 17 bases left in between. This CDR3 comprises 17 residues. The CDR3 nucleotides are TGTGCCAGCAGCCCGTGGGGTGGGGCTTATAGCAATCAGCCCCAGCATTTT. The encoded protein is CASSPWGGAYSNQPQHF.

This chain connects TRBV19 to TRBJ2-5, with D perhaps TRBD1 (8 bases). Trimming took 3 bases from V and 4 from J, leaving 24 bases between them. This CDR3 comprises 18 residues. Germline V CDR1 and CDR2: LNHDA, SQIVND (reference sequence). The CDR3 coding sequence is TGTGCCAGTAGTATTTTCCTGGACAGGGACTATCGGGGAGAGACCCAGTACTTC. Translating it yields CASSIFLDRDYRGETQYF.

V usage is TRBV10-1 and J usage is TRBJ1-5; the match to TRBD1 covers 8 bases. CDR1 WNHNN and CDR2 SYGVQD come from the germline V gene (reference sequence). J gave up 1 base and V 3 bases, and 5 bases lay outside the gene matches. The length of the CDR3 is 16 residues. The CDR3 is CASSDSGDRSNQPQHF. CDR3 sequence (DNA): TGCGCCAGCAGTGACTCTGGGGACAGGAGCAATCAGCCCCAGCATTTT.

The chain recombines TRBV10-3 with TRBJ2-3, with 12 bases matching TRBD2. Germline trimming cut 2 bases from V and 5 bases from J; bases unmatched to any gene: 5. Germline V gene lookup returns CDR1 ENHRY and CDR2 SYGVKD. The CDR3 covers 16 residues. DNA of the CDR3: TGTGCCATCAGTGAGGTACTAGCGGGAGGCAGAGATACGCAGTATTTT. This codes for CAISEVLAGGRDTQYF.

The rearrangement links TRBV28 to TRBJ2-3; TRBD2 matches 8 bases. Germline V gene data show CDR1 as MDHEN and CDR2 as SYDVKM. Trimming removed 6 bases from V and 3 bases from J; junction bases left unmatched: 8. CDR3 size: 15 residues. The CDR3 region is CASSLLAGRTDTQYF. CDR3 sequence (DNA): TGTGCCAGCAGCCTTTTAGCGGGACGGACAGATACGCAGTATTTT. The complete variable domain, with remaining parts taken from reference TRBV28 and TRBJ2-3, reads DVKVTQSSRYLVKRTGEKVFLECVQDMDHENMFWYRQDPGLGLRLIYFSYDVKMKEKGDIPEGYSVSREKKERFSLILESASTNQTSMYLCASSLLAGRTDTQYFGPGTRLTVL.

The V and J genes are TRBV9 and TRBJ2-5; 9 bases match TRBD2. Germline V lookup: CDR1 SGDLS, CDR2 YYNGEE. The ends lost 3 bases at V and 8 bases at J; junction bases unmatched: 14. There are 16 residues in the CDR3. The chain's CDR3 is CASSDPRGGRAQTQYF. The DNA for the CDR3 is TGTGCCAGCAGCGACCCGAGGGGCGGGAGGGCCCAAACCCAGTACTTC.

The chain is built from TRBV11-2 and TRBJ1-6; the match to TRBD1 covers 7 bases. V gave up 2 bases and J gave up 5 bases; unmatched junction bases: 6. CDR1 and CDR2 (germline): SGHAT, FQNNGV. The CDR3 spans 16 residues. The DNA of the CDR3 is TGTGCCAGCAGCTTATGGGGACAGTCCAATAATTCACCCCTCCACTTT. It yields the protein CASSLWGQSNNSPLHF.

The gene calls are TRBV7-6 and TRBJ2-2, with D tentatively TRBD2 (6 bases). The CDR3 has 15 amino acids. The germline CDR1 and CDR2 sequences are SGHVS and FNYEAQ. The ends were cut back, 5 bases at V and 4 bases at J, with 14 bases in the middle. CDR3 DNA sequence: TGTGCCAGCAGCCACGGGGGTAGCGGCACCGGGGAGCTGTTTTTT. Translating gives CASSHGGSGTGELFF.

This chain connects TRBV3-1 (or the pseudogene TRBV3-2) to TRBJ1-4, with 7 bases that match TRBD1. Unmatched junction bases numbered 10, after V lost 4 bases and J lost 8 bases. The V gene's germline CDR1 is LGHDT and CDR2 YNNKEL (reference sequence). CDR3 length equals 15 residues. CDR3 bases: TGTGCCAGCAGCCTGCGACAGGGTTATGTCGAAAAACTGTTTTTT. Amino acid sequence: CASSLRQGYVEKLFF.